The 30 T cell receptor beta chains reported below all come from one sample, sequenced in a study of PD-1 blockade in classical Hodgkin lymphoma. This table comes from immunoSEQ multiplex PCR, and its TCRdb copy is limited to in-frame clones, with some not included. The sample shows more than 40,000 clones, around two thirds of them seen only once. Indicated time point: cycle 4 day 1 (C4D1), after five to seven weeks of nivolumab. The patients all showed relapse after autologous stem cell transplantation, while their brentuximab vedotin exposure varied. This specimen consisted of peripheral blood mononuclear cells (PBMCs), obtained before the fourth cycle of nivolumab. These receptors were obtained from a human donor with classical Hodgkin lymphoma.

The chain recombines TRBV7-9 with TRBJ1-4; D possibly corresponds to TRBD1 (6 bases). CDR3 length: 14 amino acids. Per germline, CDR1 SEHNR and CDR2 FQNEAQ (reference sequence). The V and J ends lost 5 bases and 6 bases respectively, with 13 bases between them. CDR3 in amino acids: CASSLDRTYEKLFF. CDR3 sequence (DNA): TGTGCCAGCAGCCTGGACAGAACCTATGAAAAACTGTTTTTT.

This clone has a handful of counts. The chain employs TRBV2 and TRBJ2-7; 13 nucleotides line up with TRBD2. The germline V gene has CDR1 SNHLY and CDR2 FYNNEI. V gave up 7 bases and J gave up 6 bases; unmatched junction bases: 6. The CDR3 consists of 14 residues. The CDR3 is CASKLAGGTIEQYF. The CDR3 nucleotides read TGTGCCAGCAAACTAGCGGGGGGGACTATCGAGCAGTACTTC.

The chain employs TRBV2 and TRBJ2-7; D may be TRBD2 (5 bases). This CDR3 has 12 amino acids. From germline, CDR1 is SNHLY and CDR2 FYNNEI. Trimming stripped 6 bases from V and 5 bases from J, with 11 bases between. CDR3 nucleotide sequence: TGTGCCAGCAGCCCCTTGAGGGACGAGCAGTACTTC. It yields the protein CASSPLRDEQYF.

The CDR3 here is CASSQEWRRGGPGELFF. In DNA form, the CDR3 reads TGCGCCAGCAGCCAAGAATGGAGGCGGGGGGGACCCGGGGAGCTGTTTTTT. The J gene is TRBJ2-2, the V gene TRBV4-3, with 9 nucleotides matching TRBD2. Germline lookup yields CDR1 LGHNA and CDR2 YSLEER. The CDR3 is 17 amino acids. The ends lost 0 bases at V and 6 bases at J; junction bases unmatched: 8.

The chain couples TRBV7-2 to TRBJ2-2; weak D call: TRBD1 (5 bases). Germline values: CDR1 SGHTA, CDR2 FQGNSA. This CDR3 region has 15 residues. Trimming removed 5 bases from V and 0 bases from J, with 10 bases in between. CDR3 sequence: CASSTGHPNTGELFF. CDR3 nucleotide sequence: TGTGCCAGCAGCACCGGACACCCGAACACCGGGGAGCTGTTTTTT. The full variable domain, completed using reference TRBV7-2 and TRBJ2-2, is GAGVSQSPSNKVTEKGKDVELRCDPISGHTALYWYRQSLGQGLEFLIYFQGNSAPDKSGLPSDRFSAERTGGSVSTLTIQRTQQEDSAVYLCASSTGHPNTGELFFGEGSRLTVL.

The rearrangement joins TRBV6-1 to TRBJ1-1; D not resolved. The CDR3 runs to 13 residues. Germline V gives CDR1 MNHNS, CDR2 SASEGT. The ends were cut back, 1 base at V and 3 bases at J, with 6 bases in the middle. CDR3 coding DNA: TGTGCCAGCAGTGAAGGGGATGACACTGAAGCTTTCTTT. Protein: CASSEGDDTEAFF.

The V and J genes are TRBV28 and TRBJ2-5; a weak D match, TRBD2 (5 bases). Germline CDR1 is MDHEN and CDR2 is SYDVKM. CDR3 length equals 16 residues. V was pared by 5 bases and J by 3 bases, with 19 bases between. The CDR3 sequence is CASSHKTNPEKETQYF. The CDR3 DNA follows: TGTGCCAGCAGTCACAAGACTAACCCAGAAAAAGAGACCCAGTACTTC.

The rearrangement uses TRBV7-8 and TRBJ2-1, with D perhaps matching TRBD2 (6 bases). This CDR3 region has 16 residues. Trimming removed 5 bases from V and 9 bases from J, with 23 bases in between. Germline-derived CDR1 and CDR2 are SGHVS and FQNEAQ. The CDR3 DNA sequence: TGTGCCAGCAGCCGTTATAGGGGAGGAACCAAAGGTGAGCAGTTCTTC. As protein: CASSRYRGGTKGEQFF.

CDR3 sequence reads: CASSWRTGGVTDTQYF. The CDR3 nucleotides are TGTGCCAGCAGCTGGAGGACAGGGGGCGTTACAGATACGCAGTATTTT. The chain couples TRBV5-4 to TRBJ2-3, with 11 nucleotides matching TRBD1. Germline assignment: CDR1 SGHNT and CDR2 YYREEE (reference sequence). Trimming at V came to 3 bases and at J to 3 bases, leaving 6 bases not matched to a gene. The CDR3 extends over 16 amino acids. Supplemented by reference TRBV5-4 and TRBJ2-3, the full variable domain reads ETGVTQSPTHLIKTRGQQVTLRCSSQSGHNTVSWYQQALGQGPQFIFQYYREEENGRGNFPPRFSGLQFPNYSSELNVNALELDDSALYLCASSWRTGGVTDTQYFGPGTRLTVL.

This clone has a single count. The CDR3 reads CASSPDSGEQFF. CDR3 bases: TGTGCCAGCTCACCGGACTCTGGTGAGCAGTTCTTC. The chain has TRBV18 and TRBJ2-1, with a tentative D call TRBD2 (5 bases). This CDR3 has 12 residues. V was cut by 3 bases and J by 9 bases, with 9 bases left in between. Germline values: CDR1 KGHSH, CDR2 LQKENI.

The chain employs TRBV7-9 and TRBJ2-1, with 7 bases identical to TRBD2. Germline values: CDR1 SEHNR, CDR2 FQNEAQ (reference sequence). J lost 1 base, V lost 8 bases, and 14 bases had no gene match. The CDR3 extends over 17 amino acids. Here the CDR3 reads CASGGEDGTPSYNEQFF. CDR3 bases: TGTGCCAGCGGGGGGGAGGACGGGACTCCGTCCTACAATGAGCAGTTCTTC.

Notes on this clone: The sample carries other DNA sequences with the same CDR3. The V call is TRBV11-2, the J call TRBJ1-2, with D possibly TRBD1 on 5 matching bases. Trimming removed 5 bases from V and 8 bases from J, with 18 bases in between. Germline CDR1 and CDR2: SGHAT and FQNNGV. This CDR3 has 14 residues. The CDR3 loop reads CASSQTGALQGYTF. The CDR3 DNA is TGTGCCAGCAGCCAAACCGGGGCCTTGCAGGGCTACACCTTC.

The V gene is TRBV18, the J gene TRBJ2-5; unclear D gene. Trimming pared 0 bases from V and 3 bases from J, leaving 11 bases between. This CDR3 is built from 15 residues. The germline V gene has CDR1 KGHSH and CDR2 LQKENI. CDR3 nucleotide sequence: TGTGCCAGCTCACCACCGCTAGGGTCCGAAGAGACCCAGTACTTC. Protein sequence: CASSPPLGSEETQYF. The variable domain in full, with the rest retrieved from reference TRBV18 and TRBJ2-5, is NAGVMQNPRHLVRRRGQEARLRCSPMKGHSHVYWYRQLPEEGLKFMVYLQKENIIDESGMPKERFSAEFPKEGPSILRIQQVVRGDSAAYFCASSPPLGSEETQYFGPGTRLLVL.

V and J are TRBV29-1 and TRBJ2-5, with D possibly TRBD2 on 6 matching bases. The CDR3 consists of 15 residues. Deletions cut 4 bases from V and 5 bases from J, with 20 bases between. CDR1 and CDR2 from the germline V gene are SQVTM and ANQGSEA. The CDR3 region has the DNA TGCAGCGTTGCCTCCCAAGCGGGCCCGGGGGAGACCCAGTACTTC. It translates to CSVASQAGPGETQYF.

The CDR3 sequence: CASSPGIHQETQYF. The DNA of the CDR3 is TGTGCCAGCAGCCCAGGGATCCACCAAGAGACCCAGTACTTC. The rearrangement links TRBV7-9 to TRBJ2-5; weak D call: TRBD1 (5 bases). The length of the CDR3 is 14 residues. Per germline, CDR1 SEHNR and CDR2 FQNEAQ (reference sequence). V lost 5 bases and J 0 bases, leaving 10 bases between the germline ends.

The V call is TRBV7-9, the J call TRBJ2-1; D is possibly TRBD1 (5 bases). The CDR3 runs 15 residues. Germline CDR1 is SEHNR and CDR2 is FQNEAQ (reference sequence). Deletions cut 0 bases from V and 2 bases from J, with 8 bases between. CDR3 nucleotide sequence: TGTGCCAGCAGCTTAGCGTCAGGGACCTACAATGAGCAGTTCTTC. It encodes CASSLASGTYNEQFF.

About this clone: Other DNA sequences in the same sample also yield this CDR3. CDR3 amino acids: CASSFTGELFF. In nucleotides, the CDR3 is TGTGCCAGCAGTTTTACCGGGGAGCTGTTTTTT. This chain connects TRBV27 to TRBJ2-2; the D is unclear. Trimming cost V 3 bases and J 5 bases, with 1 base left between them. Germline V CDR1 and CDR2: MNHEY, SMNVEV (reference sequence). This CDR3 region has 11 residues.

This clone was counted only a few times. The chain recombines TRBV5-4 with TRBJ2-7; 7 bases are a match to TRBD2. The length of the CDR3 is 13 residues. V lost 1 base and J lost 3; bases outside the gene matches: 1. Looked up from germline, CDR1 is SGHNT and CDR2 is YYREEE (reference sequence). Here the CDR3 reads CASSLRGVYEQYF. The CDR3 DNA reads TGTGCCAGCAGCTTGCGGGGGGTCTACGAGCAGTACTTC.

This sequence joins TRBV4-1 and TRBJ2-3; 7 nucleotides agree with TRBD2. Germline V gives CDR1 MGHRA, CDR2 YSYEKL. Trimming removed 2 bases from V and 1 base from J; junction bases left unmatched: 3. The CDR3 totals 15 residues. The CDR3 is CASSQLSGGTDTQYF. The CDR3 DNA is TGCGCCAGCAGCCAACTAAGCGGGGGCACAGATACGCAGTATTTT.

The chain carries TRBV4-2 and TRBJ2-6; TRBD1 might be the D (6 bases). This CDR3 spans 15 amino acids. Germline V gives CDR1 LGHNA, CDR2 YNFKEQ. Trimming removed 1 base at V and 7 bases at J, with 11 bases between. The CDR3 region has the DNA TGTGCCAGCAGCCAAGCCGCCAGGGGTGCCAACGTCCTGACTTTC. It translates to CASSQAARGANVLTF.

The chain's CDR3 is CASSSSRDEQYF. CDR3 coding DNA: TGTGCCAGCAGCTCCTCCCGGGACGAGCAGTACTTC. This rearrangement joins TRBV11-2 to TRBJ2-7; unclear D gene. The CDR3 has 12 residues. Germline CDR1 and CDR2: SGHAT and FQNNGV. V gave up 4 bases and J gave up 5 bases, with 9 bases separating them.

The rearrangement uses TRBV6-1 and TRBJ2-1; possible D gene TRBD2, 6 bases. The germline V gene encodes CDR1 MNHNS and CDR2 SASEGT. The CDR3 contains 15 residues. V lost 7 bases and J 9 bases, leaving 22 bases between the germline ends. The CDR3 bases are TGTGCCAGCAATATCCGGGACTCCCGCGGCGGTGAGCAGTTCTTC. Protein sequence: CASNIRDSRGGEQFF.

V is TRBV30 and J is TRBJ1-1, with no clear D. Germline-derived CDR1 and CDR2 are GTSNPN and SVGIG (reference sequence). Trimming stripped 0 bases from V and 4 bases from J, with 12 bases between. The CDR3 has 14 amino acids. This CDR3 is CAWSVPREVTEAFF. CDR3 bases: TGTGCCTGGAGTGTGCCCAGAGAGGTCACTGAAGCTTTCTTT.

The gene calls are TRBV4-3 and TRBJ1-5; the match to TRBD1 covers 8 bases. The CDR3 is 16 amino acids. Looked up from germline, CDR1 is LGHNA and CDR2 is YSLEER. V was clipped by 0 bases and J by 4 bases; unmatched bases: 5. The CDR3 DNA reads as TGCGCCAGCAGCCAAGATACCGGGACAGGTAATCAGCCCCAGCATTTT. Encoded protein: CASSQDTGTGNQPQHF.

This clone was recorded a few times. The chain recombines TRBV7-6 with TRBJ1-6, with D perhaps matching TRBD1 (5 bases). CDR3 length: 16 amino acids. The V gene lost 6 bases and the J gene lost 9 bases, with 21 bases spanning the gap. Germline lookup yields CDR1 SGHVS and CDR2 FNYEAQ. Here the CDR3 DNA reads TGTGCCAGCAGAGAGACTGAGGGGACCCAGGGTTCACCCCTCCACTTT. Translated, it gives CASRETEGTQGSPLHF.

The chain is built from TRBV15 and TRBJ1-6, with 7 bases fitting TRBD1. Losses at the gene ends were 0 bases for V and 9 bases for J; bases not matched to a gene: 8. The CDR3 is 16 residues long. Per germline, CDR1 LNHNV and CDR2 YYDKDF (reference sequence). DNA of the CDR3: TGTGCCACCAGCAGAGAGCCAGGGGGTTTAGGTTCACCCCTCCACTTT. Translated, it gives CATSREPGGLGSPLHF.

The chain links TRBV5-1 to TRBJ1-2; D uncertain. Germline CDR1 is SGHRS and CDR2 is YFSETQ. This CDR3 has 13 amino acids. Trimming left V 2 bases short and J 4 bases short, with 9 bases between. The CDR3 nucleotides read TGCGCCAGCAGCTTTACAGCTTCCTATGGCTACACCTTC. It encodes CASSFTASYGYTF.

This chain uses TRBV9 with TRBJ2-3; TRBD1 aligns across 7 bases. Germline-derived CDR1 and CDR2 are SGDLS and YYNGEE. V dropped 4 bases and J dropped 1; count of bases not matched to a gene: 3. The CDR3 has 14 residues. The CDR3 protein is CASSPGGGTDTQYF. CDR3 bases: TGTGCCAGCAGCCCAGGGGGTGGCACAGATACGCAGTATTTT.

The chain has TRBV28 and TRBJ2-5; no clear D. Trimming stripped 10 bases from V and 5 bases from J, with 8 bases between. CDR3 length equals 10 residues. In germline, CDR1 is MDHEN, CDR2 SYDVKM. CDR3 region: CAISRETQYF. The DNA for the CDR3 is TGTGCCATCTCAAGGGAGACCCAGTACTTC.

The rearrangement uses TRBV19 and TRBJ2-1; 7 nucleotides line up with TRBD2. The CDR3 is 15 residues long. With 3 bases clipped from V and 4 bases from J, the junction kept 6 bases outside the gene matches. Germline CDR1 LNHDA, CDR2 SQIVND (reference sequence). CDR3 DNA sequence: TGTGCCAGTAGTATTTCTAGCGGAGTATACAATGAGCAGTTCTTC. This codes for CASSISSGVYNEQFF.